The TCR beta chain described here comes from a study of control samples from healthy donors and cancer patients. Profiling relied on immunoSEQ multiplex PCR, and the TCRdb table lists in-frame clones only, not all of them. This sample yields 100,000 to 120,000 clones, of which around nine tenths are seen a single time; roughly 3.5% belongs to the top ten. CDR3 length: 10 residues. With 6 bases removed from V and 13 bases from J, the gap between germline ends came to 10 bases. Per germline, CDR1 SGHTS and CDR2 YDEGEE. The rearrangement joins TRBV5-8 to TRBJ1-4, with no clear D. The TCR was taken from a woman between 55 and 75 years old with lung cancer. Sequences were obtained from PBMCs. Written as DNA, the CDR3 is TGTGCCAGCAACTTCCCGCGACTGTTTTTT. This sequence encodes CASNFPRLFF. The full variable domain, completed using reference TRBV5-8 and TRBJ1-4, is EAGVTQSPTHLIKTRGQQATLRCSPISGHTSVYWYQQALGLGLQFLLWYDEGEERNRGNFPPRFSGRQFPNYSSELNVNALELEDSALYLCASNFPRLFFGSGTQLSVL.